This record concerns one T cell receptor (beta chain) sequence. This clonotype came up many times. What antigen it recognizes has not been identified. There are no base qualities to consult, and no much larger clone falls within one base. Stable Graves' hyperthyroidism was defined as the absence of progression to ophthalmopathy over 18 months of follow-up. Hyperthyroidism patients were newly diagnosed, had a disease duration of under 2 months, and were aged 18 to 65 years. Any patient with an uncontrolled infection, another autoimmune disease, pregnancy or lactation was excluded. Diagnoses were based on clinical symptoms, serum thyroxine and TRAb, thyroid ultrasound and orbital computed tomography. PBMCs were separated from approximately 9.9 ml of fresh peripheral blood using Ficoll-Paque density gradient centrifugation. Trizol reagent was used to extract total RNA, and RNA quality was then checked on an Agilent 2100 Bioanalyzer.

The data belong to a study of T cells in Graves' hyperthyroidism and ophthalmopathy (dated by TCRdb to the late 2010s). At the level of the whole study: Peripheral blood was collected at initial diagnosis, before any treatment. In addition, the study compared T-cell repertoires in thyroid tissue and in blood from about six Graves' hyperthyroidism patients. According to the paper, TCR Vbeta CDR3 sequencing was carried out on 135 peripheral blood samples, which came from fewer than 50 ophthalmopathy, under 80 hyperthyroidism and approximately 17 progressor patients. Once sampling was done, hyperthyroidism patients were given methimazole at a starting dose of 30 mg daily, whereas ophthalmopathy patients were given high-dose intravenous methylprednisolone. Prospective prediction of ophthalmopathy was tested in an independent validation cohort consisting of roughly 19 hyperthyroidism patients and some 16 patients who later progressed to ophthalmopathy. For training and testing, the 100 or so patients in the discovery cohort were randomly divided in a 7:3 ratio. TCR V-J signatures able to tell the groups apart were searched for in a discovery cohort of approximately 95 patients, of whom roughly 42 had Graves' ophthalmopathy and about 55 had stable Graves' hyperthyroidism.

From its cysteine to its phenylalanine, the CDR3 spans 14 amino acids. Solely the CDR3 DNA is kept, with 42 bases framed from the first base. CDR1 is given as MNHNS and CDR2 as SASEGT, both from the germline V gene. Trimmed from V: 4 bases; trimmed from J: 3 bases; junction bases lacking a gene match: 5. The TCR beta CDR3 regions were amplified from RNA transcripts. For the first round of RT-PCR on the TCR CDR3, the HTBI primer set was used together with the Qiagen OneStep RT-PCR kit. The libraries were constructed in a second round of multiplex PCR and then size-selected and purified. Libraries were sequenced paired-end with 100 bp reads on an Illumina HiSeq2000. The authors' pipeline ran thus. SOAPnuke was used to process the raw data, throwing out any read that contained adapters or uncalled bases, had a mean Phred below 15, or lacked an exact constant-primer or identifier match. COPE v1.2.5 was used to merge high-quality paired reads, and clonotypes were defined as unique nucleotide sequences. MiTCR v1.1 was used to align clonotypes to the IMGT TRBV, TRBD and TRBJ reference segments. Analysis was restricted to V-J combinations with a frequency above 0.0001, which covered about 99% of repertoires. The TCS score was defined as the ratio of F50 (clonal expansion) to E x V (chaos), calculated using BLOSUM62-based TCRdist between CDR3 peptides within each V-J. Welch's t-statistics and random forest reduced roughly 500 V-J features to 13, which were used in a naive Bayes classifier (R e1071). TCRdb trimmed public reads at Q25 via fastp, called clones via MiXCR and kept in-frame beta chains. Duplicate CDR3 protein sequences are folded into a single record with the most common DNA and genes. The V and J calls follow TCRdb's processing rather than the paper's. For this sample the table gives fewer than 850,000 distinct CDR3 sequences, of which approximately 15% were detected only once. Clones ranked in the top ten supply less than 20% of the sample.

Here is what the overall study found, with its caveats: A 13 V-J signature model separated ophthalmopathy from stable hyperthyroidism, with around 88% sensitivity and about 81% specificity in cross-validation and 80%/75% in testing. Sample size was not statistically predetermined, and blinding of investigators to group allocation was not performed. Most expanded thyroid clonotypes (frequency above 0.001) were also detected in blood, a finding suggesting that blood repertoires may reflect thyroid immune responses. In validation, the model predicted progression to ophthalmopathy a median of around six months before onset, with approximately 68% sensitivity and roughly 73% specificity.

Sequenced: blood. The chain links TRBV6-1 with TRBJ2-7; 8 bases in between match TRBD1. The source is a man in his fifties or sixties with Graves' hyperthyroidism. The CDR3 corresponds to CASSAGQAGYEQYF. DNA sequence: TGTGCCAGCAGTGCGGGACAGGCTGGCTACGAGCAGTACTTC.